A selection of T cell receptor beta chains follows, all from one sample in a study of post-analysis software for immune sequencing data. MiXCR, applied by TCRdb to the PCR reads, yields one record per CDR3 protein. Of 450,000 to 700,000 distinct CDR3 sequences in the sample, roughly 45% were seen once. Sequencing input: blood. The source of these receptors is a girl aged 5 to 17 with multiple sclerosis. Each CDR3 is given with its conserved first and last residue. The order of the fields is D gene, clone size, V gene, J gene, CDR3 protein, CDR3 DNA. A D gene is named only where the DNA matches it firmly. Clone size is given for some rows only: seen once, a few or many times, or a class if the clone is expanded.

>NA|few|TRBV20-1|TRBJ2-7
CSAREDGYEQYF
TGCAGTGCTAGAGAAGACGGCTACGAGCAGTACTTC
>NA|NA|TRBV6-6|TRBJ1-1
CASRVGRNTEAFF
TGTGCCAGCAGAGTAGGGCGGAACACTGAAGCTTTCTTT
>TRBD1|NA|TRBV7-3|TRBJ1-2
CASSLTGAGDYGYTF
TGTGCCAGCAGCCTAACAGGGGCCGGCGACTATGGCTACACCTTC
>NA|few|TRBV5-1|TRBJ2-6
CASSSDVSGANVLTF
TGCGCCAGCAGCTCCGACGTATCTGGGGCCAACGTCCTGACTTTC
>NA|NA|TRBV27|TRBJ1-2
CASSLGTRGGYTF
TGTGCCAGCAGTTTAGGGACTAGGGGCGGCTACACCTTC
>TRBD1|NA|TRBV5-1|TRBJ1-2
CASSSGQGQDANYGYTF
TGCGCCAGCAGCTCGGGACAGGGACAGGACGCTAACTATGGCTACACCTTC
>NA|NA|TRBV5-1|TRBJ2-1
CASSFYRDIRTVDEQFF
TGCGCCAGCAGCTTCTACCGGGACATTCGTACCGTGGATGAGCAGTTCTTC
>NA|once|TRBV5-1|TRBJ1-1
CASSPGSAKGFTEAFF
TGCGCCAGCAGCCCGGGCTCTGCGAAAGGATTCACTGAAGCTTTCTTT
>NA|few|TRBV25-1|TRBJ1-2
CASSVPTGYGYTF
TGTGCCAGCAGTGTCCCGACAGGCTATGGCTACACCTTC
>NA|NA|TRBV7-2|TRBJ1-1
CASSPAGSLTEAFF
TGTGCCAGCAGCCCCGCGGGATCGCTGACTGAAGCTTTCTTT
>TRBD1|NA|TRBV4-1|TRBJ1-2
CASSLSPGQGYGYTF
TGCGCCAGCAGCCTCTCGCCGGGACAGGGCTATGGCTACACCTTC
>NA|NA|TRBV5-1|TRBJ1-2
CTSSSNVRDGYTF
TGCACCAGCAGCTCTAACGTTCGGGATGGCTACACCTTC
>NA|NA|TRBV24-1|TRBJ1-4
CATRSGPNEKLFF
TGTGCCACTAGATCCGGGCCTAATGAAAAACTGTTTTTT
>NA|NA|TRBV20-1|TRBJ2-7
CSAIPERRYEQYF
TGCAGTGCTATCCCGGAACGGCGCTACGAGCAGTACTTC
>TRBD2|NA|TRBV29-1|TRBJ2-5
CSVGGTSGGRQIFNEQYF
TGCAGCGTGGGAGGGACTAGCGGGGGGCGCCAGATATTCAATGAGCAGTACTTC
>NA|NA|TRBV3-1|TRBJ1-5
CASSPDRSWGNQPQHF
TGTGCCAGCAGCCCGGACAGAAGTTGGGGCAATCAGCCCCAGCATTTT
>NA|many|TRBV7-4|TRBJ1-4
CASSLVAATNEKLFF
TGTGCCAGCAGCTTAGTCGCAGCAACTAATGAAAAACTGTTTTTT